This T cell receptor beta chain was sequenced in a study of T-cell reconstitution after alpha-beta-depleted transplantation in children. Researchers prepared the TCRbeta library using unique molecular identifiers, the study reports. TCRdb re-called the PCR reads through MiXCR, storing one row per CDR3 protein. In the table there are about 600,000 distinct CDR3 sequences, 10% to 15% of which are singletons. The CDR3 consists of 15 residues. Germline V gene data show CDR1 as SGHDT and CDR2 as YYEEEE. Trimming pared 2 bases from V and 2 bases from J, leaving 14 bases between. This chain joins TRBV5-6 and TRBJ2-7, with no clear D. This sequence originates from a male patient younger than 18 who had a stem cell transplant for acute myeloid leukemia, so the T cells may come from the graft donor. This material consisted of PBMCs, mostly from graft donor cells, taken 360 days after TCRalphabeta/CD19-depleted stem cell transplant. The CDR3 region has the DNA TGTGCCAGCAGCTTTCCCGTAGAACGCGCCTACGAGCAGTACTTC. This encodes CASSFPVERAYEQYF.